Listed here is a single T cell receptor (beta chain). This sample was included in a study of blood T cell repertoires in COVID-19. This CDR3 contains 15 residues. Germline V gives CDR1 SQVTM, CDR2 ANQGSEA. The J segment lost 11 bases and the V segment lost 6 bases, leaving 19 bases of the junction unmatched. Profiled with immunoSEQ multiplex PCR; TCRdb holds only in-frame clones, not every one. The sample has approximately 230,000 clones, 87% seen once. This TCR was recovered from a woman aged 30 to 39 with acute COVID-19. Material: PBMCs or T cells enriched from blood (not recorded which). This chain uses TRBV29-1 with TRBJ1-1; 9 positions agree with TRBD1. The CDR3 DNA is TGCAGCGTCGGAAGGGGAAGTCAGGGACAGGGACGTGCTTTCTTT. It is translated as CSVGRGSQGQGRAFF. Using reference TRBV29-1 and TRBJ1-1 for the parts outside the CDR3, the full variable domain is SAVISQKPSRDICQRGTSLTIQCQVDSQVTMMFWYRQQPGQSLTLIATANQGSEATYESGFVIDKFPISRPNLTFSTLTVSNMSPEDSSIYLCSVGRGSQGQGRAFFGQGTRLTVV.